Listed below are T cell receptor beta chains from one sample, sequenced in a study of cytomegalovirus exposure and HLA in healthy donors. Measured with immunoSEQ multiplex PCR; TCRdb has only the in-frame clones, and not every one. The table records under 150,000 clones, 80% to 90% of them present only once. Sequenced sample: PBMCs. These TCRs come from a middle-aged woman in good health and CMV-seropositive. CDR3s include the opening cysteine and the closing phenylalanine or tryptophan. The D gene is left open where the match is weak. For some rows the clone size is stated as once, few or many, or as a class when expanded; others skip it.

j_gene,v_gene,abundance,len,d_gene,CDR3aa,CDR3nt
TRBJ1-6,TRBV10-1,NA,15,NA,CASSDGVIPNSPLHF,TGCGCCAGCAGTGACGGGGTAATTCCCAATTCACCCCTCCACTTT
TRBJ2-2,TRBV14,NA,15,TRBD1,CASSHRTGGTGELFF,TGTGCCAGCAGCCACCGGACAGGGGGCACCGGGGAGCTGTTTTTT
TRBJ2-7,TRBV28,NA,15,TRBD1,CASSSPGQGAYEQYF,TGTGCCAGCAGCTCACCGGGACAGGGAGCCTACGAGCAGTACTTC
TRBJ2-3,TRBV5-4,NA,15,NA,CASSFQGGVADTQYF,TGTGCCAGCAGCTTCCAGGGGGGAGTCGCAGATACGCAGTATTTT
TRBJ2-2,TRBV30,NA,12,TRBD2,CAWNPGGPELFF,TGTGCCTGGAATCCGGGAGGCCCGGAGCTGTTTTTT
TRBJ2-7,TRBV9,NA,15,NA,CASSVGWQASYEQYF,TGTGCCAGCAGCGTAGGATGGCAGGCCTCCTACGAGCAGTACTTC
TRBJ1-2,TRBV20-1,NA,11,NA,CSAHDTPLYTF,TGCAGTGCTCATGACACACCTCTCTACACCTTC
TRBJ2-3,TRBV9,NA,15,NA,CASSPPSLRTDTQYF,TGTGCCAGCAGCCCGCCTAGCCTACGCACAGATACGCAGTATTTT
TRBJ2-5,TRBV4-1,NA,15,TRBD2,CASSQGLAGLETQYF,TGCGCCAGCAGCCAAGGACTAGCGGGGTTAGAGACCCAGTACTTC
TRBJ1-6,TRBV5-6,few,12,NA,CASANGFSPLHF,TGTGCCAGTGCGAACGGGTTTTCACCCCTCCACTTT
TRBJ2-5,TRBV15,NA,12,NA,CATSNPQERLYF,TGTGCCACCAGCAACCCCCAGGAACGGTTATACTTC
TRBJ1-5,TRBV6-1,NA,14,TRBD1,CASRADRVVQPQHF,TGTGCCAGCAGGGCCGACAGGGTCGTTCAGCCCCAGCATTTT
TRBJ1-1,TRBV5-6,NA,14,NA,CASSLGSYPTEAFF,TGTGCCAGCAGCTTGGGTTCCTACCCCACTGAAGCTTTCTTT
TRBJ2-4,TRBV6-6,NA,14,TRBD1,CASSYKTGKNIQYF,TGTGCCAGCAGTTACAAGACAGGGAAAAACATTCAGTACTTC
TRBJ2-5,TRBV11-2,once,16,TRBD1,CASSFRTGGAGETQYF,TGTGCCAGCAGCTTTCGGACAGGGGGAGCGGGAGAGACCCAGTACTTC
TRBJ2-1,TRBV20-1,NA,11,NA,CSANGGNEQFF,TGCAGTGCAAACGGAGGGAATGAGCAGTTCTTC
TRBJ2-1,TRBV25-1,NA,15,NA,CASSVLATIDNEQFF,TGTGCCAGCAGTGTCCTAGCAACTATCGACAATGAGCAGTTCTTC
TRBJ2-2,TRBV18,NA,15,TRBD2,CASSRGTSSTGELFF,TGTGCCAGCTCACGCGGGACTAGCTCCACCGGGGAGCTGTTTTTT
TRBJ1-4,TRBV2,NA,15,NA,CASSESRGFNEKLFF,TGTGCCAGCAGTGAAAGTCGAGGCTTTAATGAAAAACTGTTTTTT
TRBJ2-1,TRBV9,few,17,NA,CASSVAGSVRSFNEQFF,TGTGCCAGCAGCGTAGCCGGGTCGGTGAGGTCCTTTAATGAGCAGTTCTTC
TRBJ1-5,TRBV30,NA,13,NA,CAWSQYPNQPQHF,TGTGCCTGGAGTCAGTATCCCAATCAGCCCCAGCATTTT
TRBJ2-2,TRBV9,NA,15,TRBD1,CASSVVGQGAGELFF,TGTGCCAGCAGCGTCGTTGGACAGGGGGCCGGGGAGCTGTTTTTT
TRBJ2-5,TRBV7-8,NA,15,NA,CASSLVAQGEETQYF,TGTGCCAGCAGCTTAGTGGCGCAGGGTGAAGAGACCCAGTACTTC
TRBJ1-2,TRBV13,NA,12,NA,CASSLSPSGYTF,TGTGCCAGCAGCTTATCTCCGAGTGGCTACACCTTC
TRBJ2-1,TRBV9,once,16,TRBD2,CASSVVGFSGGDEQFF,TGTGCCAGCAGCGTAGTAGGTTTTAGCGGGGGGGATGAGCAGTTCTTC
TRBJ1-1,TRBV7-9,NA,16,TRBD1,CASSARTGGAGTEAFF,TGTGCCAGCAGCGCTAGGACAGGGGGCGCCGGCACTGAAGCTTTCTTT
TRBJ2-7,TRBV27,few,11,NA,CASEDGDEQYF,TGTGCCAGCGAGGACGGGGACGAGCAGTACTTC
TRBJ2-5,TRBV6-6,few,14,TRBD2,CASSYSTSDETQYF,TGTGCCAGCAGTTACTCTACTAGCGACGAGACCCAGTACTTC
TRBJ1-2,TRBV7-9,NA,13,NA,CSSSSDRNYGYTF,TGTTCCAGCAGCTCCGATCGGAACTATGGCTACACCTTC
TRBJ2-5,TRBV11-2,NA,15,NA,CASSFSDGGQETQYF,TGTGCCAGCAGCTTTAGCGACGGAGGTCAAGAGACCCAGTACTTC
TRBJ1-3,TRBV7-9,NA,14,NA,CASSQVVGWNTIYF,TGTGCCAGCAGCCAGGTGGTCGGATGGAACACCATATATTTT
TRBJ2-3,TRBV11-1,NA,15,NA,CASSLAGVTTDTQYF,TGTGCCAGCAGCTTAGCGGGAGTAACCACAGATACGCAGTATTTT
TRBJ1-2,TRBV27,NA,15,NA,CASIDLTGQSHGYTF,TGTGCCAGCATCGATCTGACAGGACAAAGCCATGGCTACACCTTC
TRBJ1-2,TRBV14,NA,14,NA,CASSSLDSNYGYTF,TGTGCCAGCAGCTCCTTGGACAGTAACTATGGCTACACCTTC
TRBJ2-7,TRBV27,NA,14,NA,CASSPGTSIYEQYF,TGTGCCAGCAGTCCCGGGACTTCTATCTACGAGCAGTACTTC
TRBJ2-1,TRBV28,few,14,TRBD2,CASVELAGLNEQFF,TGTGCCAGCGTCGAACTAGCGGGGCTCAATGAGCAGTTCTTC
TRBJ2-7,TRBV5-1,NA,15,NA,CASRIPSKQVYEQYF,TGCGCCAGCAGGATCCCAAGCAAGCAAGTCTACGAGCAGTACTTC
TRBJ2-3,TRBV27,NA,15,TRBD2,CASTIDGAGGRAQYF,TGTGCCAGCACTATAGACGGAGCGGGAGGTAGGGCGCAGTATTTT
TRBJ1-4,TRBV5-1,NA,16,NA,CASSLESGATNEKLFF,TGCGCCAGCAGCTTGGAATCGGGGGCAACTAATGAAAAACTGTTTTTT
TRBJ1-1,TRBV21-1,NA,15,NA,CASSKGSQGATEAFF,TGTGCCAGCAGCAAAGGATCACAGGGGGCGACTGAAGCTTTCTTT
TRBJ2-3,TRBV14,NA,16,NA,CASSFSSVLSTDTQYF,TGTGCCAGCAGCTTTTCTAGCGTCCTCAGCACAGATACGCAGTATTTT
TRBJ1-5,TRBV18,NA,15,NA,CASSPPGVQGQPQHF,TGTGCCAGCTCACCACCTGGAGTACAGGGACAGCCCCAGCATTTT
TRBJ2-7,TRBV9,NA,14,NA,CASSASGGGYEQYF,TGTGCCAGCAGCGCTAGCGGAGGGGGCTACGAGCAGTACTTC